Given below is one TCR beta chain in context. The data were taken from a study of blood T cell repertoires in COVID-19. Method: immunoSEQ multiplex PCR; TCRdb's copy keeps in-frame clones and lacks some. The sample yields roughly 240,000 clones, approximately 83% seen once. The V gene's germline CDR1 is MNHEY and CDR2 SVGAGI. V was pared by 6 bases and J by 0 bases, with 6 bases between. The CDR3 sequence is 13 residues long. Sequenced material: PBMCs or T cells enriched from blood (not recorded which). The source of this sequence is a woman between 35 and 50 years old who had been exposed to COVID-19. The V call is TRBV6-5, the J call TRBJ1-5; D gene ambiguous. The chain's CDR3 is CASRSYSNQPQHF. The CDR3 DNA follows: TGTGCCAGCAGGAGCTATAGCAATCAGCCCCAGCATTTT.